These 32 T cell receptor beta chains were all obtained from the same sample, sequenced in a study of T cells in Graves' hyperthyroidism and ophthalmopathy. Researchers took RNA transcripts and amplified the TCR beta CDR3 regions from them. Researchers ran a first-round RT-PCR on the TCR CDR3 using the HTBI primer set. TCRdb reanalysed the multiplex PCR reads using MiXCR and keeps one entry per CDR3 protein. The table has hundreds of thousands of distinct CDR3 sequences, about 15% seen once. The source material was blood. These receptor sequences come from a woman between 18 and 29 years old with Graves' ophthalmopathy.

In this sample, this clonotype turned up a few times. The CDR3 spells CATRRQLADTGELFF. CDR3 nucleotides: TGTGCCACCCGAAGGCAGCTAGCGGACACCGGGGAGCTGTTTTTT. The chain carries TRBV10-3 and TRBJ2-2; 7 bases line up with TRBD2. This CDR3 region has 15 residues. V was clipped by 10 bases and J by 3 bases; unmatched bases: 11. The germline gives CDR1 ENHRY, CDR2 SYGVKD.

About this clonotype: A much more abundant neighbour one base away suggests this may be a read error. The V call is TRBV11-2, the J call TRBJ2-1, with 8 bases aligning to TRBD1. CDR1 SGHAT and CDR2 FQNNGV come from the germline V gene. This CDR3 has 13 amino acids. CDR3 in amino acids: CASTWTGNNGQFF. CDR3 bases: TGTGCCAGCACCTGGACAGGGAACAATGGGCAGTTCTTC.

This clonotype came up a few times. The CDR3 DNA reads as TGTGCCAGTAGCCAACTAGCGGGAGGGCCTGGCACCGGGGAGCTGTTTTTT. Its translation is CASSQLAGGPGTGELFF. This sequence joins TRBV19 and TRBJ2-2, with TRBD2 matching 13 bases. J gave up 4 bases and V 6 bases, and 8 bases lay outside the gene matches. Germline values: CDR1 LNHDA, CDR2 SQIVND (reference sequence). There are 17 residues in the CDR3.

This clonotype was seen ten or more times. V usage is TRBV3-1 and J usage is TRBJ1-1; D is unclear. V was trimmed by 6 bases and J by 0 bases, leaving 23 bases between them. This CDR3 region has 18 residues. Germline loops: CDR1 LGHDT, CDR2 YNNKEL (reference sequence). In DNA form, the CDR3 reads TGTGCCAGCAGACCCTACGCCATTCGGAACTACCTGAACACTGAAGCTTTCTTT. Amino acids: CASRPYAIRNYLNTEAFF.

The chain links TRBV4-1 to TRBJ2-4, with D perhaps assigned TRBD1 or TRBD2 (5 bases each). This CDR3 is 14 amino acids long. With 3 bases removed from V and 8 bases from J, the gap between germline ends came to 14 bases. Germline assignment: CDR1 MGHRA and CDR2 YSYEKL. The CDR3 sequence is CASSQDGARDIQYF. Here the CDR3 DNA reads TGCGCCAGCAGCCAGGACGGGGCACGCGACATTCAGTACTTC.

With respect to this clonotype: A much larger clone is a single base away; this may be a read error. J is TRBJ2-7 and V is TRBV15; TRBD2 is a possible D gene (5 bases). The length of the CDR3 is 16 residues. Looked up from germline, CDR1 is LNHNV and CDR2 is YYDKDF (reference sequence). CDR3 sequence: CATSRDRGSSSYEQCF. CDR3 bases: TGTGCCACCAGCAGAGACCGCGGTTCTAGCTCCTACGAGCAGTGCTTC.

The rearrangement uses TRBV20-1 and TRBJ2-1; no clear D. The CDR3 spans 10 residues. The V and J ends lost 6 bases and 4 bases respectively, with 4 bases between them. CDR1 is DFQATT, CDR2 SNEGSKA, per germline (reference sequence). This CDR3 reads CSAIYNEQFF. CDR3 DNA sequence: TGCAGTGCCATTTACAATGAGCAGTTCTTC.

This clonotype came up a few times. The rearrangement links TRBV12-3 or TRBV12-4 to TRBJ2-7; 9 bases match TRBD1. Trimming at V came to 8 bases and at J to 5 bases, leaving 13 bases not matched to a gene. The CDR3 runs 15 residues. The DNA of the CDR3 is TGTGCCAGCGGAGGGGGGGACAGGGCATTTAACGAGCAGTACTTC. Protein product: CASGGGDRAFNEQYF.

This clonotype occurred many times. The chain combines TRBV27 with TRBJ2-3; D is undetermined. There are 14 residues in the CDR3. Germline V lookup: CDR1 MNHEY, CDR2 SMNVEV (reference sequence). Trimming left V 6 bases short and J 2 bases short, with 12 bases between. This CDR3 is CASSTYEDTDTQYF. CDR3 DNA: TGTGCCAGCAGCACTTACGAGGACACAGATACGCAGTATTTT.

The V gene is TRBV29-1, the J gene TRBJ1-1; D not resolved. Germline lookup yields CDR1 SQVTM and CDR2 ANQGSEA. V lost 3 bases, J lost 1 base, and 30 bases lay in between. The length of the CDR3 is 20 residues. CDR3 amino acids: CSVESSCHCVGFEGNTEAFF. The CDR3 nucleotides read TGCAGCGTTGAGTCTAGCTGCCACTGCGTAGGATTTGAAGGGAACACTGAAGCTTTCTTT.

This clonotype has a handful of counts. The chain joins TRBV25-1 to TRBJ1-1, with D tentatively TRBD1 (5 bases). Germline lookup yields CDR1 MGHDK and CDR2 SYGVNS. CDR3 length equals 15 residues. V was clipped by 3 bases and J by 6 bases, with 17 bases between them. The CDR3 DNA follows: TGTGCCAGCAGTGACCCCTGGGGAGGGGAGGCTGAAGCTTTCTTT. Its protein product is CASSDPWGGEAEAFF. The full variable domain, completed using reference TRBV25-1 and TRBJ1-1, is EADIYQTPRYLVIGTGKKITLECSQTMGHDKMYWYQQDPGMELHLIHYSYGVNSTEKGDLSSESTVSRIRTEHFPLTLESARPSHTSQYLCASSDPWGGEAEAFFGQGTRLTVV.

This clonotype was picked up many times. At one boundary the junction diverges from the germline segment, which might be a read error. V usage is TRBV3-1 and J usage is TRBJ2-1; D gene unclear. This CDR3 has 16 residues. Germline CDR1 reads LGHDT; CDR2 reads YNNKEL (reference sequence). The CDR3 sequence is CASSQGTRNGYDEQFF. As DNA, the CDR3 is TGTGCCAGCAGCCAAGGGACGCGGAATGGCTACGATGAGCAGTTCTTC.

CDR3 DNA sequence: TGTGCCAGCAGCCAAGCCCAGGGACGGACCGCGGGGGCTGGGGCCAACGTCCTGACTTTC. This codes for CASSQAQGRTAGAGANVLTF. The genes are TRBV4-2 and TRBJ2-6; TRBD2 matches at 7 bases. The CDR3 extends over 20 amino acids. The germline CDR1 and CDR2 sequences are LGHNA and YNFKEQ. V lost 1 base, J lost 2 bases, and 14 bases stayed unmatched.

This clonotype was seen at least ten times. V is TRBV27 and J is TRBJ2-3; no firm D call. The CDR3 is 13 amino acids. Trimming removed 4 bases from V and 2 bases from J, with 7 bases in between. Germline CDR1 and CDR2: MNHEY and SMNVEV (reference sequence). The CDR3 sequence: CASSSELTDTQYF. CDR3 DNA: TGTGCCAGCAGTTCTGAACTCACAGATACGCAGTATTTT.

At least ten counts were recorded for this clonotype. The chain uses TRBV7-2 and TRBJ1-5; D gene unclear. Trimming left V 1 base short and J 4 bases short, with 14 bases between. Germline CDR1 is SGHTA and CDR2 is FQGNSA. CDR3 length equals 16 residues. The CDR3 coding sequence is TGTGCCAGCAGCTTAGAGGGTTACGGATGGAATCAGCCCCAGCATTTT. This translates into CASSLEGYGWNQPQHF.

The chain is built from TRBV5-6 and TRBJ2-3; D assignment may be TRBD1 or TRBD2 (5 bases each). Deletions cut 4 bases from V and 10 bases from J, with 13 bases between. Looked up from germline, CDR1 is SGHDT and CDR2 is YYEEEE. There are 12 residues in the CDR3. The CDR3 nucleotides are TGTGCCAGCAGCATTACCCGAGGGGCGCAGTATTTT. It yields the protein CASSITRGAQYF.

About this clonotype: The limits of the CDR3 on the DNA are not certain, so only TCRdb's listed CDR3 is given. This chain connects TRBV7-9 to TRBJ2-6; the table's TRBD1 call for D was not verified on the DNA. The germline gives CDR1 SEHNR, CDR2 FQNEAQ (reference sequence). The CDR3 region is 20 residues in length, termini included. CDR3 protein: CASSLETFGAYSSGANVLTF.

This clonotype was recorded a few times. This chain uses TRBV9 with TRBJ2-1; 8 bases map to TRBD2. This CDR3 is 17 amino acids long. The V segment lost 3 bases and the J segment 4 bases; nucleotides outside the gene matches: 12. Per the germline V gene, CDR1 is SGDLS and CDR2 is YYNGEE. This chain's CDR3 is CASSAHRGGRGYNEQFF. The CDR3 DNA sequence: TGTGCCAGCAGCGCCCACCGGGGGGGGAGAGGGTACAATGAGCAGTTCTTC. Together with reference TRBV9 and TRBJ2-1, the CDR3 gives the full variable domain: DSGVTQTPKHLITATGQRVTLRCSPRSGDLSVYWYQQSLDQGLQFLIQYYNGEERAKGNILERFSAQQFPDLHSELNLSSLELGDSALYFCASSAHRGGRGYNEQFFGPGTRLTVL.

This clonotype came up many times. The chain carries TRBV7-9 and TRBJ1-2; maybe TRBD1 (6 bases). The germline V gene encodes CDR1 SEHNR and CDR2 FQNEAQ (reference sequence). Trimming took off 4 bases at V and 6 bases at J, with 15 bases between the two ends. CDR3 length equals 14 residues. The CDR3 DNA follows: TGTGCCAGCAGCTCTGCTTCGGGGGCAGATGGCTACACCTTC. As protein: CASSSASGADGYTF.

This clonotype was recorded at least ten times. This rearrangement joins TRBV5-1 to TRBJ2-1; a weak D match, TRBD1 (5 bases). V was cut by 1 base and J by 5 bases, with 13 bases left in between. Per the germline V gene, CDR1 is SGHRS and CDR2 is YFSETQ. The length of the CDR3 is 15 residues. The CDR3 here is CASSLNRPADNEQFF. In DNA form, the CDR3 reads TGCGCCAGCAGCTTGAACAGGCCGGCGGACAATGAGCAGTTCTTC.

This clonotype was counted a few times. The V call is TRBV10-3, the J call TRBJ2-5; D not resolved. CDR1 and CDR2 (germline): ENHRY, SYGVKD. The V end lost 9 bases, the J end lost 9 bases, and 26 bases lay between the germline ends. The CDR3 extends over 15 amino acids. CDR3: CAICCEETVPRAQYF. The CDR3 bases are TGTGCCATTTGTTGCGAGGAGACGGTGCCCCGGGCCCAGTACTTC.

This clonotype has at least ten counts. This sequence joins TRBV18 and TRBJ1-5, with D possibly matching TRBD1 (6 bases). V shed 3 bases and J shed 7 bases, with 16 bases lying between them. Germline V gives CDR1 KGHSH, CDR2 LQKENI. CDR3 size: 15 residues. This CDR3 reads CASSPIGQSNQPQHF. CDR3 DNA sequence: TGTGCCAGCTCACCCATTGGACAGAGTAACCAGCCCCAGCATTTT.

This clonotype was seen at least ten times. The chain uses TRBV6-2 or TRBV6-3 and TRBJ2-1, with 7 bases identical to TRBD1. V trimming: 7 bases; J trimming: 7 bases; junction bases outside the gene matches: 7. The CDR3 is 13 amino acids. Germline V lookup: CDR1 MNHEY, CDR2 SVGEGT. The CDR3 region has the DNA TGTGCCAGCAAGTCGACAGGGAATAATGAGCAGTTCTTC. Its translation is CASKSTGNNEQFF.

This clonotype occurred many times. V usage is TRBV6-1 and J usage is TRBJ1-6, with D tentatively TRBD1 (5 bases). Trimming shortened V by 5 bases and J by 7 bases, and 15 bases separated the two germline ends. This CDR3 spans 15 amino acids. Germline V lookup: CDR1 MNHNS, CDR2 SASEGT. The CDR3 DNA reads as TGTGCCAGCAGTACACAAATGGGGGGGAATTCACCCCTCCACTTT. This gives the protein CASSTQMGGNSPLHF.

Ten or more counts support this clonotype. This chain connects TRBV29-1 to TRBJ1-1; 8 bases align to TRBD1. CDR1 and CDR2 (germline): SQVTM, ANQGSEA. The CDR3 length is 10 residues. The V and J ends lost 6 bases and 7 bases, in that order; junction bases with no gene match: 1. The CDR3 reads CSVGQGEAFF. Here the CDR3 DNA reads TGCAGCGTCGGACAGGGTGAAGCTTTCTTT.

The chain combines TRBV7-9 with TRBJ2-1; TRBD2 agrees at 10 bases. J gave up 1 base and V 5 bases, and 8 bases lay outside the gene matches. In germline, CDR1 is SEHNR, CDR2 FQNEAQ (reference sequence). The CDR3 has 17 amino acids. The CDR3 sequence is CASSPPASGGSYNEQFF. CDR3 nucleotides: TGTGCCAGCAGCCCTCCCGCTAGCGGGGGATCCTACAATGAGCAGTTCTTC.

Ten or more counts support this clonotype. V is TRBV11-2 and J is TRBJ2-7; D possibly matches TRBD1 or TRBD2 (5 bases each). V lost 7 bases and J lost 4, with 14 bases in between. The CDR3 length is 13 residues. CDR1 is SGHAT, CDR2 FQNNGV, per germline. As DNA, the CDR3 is TGTGCCAGCACTCCATTAGAGGGGTACGAGCAGTACTTC. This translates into CASTPLEGYEQYF. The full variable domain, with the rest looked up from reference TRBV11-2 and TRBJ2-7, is EAGVAQSPRYKIIEKRQSVAFWCNPISGHATLYWYQQILGQGPKLLIQFQNNGVVDDSQLPKDRFSAERLKGVDSTLKIQPAKLEDSAVYLCASTPLEGYEQYFGPGTRLTVT.

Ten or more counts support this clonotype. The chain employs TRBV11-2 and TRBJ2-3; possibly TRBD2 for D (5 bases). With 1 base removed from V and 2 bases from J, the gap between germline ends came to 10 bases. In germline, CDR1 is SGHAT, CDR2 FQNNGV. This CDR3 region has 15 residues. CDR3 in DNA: TGTGCCAGCAGCTTAGGCAGGACTCCCACAGATACGCAGTATTTT. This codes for CASSLGRTPTDTQYF.

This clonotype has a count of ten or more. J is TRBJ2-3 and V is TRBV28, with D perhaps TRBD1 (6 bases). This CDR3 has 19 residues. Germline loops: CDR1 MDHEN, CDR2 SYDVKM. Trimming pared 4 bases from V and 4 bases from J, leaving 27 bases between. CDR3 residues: CASSSASLSLVRQADTQYF. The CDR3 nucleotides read TGTGCCAGCAGTTCGGCGAGTCTTAGTCTAGTCCGACAGGCAGATACGCAGTATTTT. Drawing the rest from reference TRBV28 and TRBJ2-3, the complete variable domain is DVKVTQSSRYLVKRTGEKVFLECVQDMDHENMFWYRQDPGLGLRLIYFSYDVKMKEKGDIPEGYSVSREKKERFSLILESASTNQTSMYLCASSSASLSLVRQADTQYFGPGTRLTVL.

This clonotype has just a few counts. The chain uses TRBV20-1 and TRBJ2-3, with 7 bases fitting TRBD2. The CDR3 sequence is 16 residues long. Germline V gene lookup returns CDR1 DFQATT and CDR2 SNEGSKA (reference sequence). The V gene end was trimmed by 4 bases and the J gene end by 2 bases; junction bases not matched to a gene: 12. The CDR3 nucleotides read TGCAGTGCTATAGCCCGGGCTAGCGGCTCCACAGATACGCAGTATTTT. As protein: CSAIARASGSTDTQYF.

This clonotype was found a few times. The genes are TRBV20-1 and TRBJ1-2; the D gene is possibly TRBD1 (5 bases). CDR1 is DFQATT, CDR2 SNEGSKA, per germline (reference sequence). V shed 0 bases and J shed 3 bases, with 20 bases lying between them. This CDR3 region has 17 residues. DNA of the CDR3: TGCAGTGCTAGAGATCCGGCCTGGCGGGGGTTGGACTATGGCTACACCTTC. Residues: CSARDPAWRGLDYGYTF.

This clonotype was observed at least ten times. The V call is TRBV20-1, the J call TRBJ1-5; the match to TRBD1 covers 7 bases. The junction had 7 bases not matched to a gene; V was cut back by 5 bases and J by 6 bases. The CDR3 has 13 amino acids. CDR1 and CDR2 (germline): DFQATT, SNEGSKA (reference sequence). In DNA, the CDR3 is TGCAGTGCTGGGACAGAAAGGCGTCAGCCCCAGCATTTT. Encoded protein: CSAGTERRQPQHF.